Listed here are 29 T cell receptor beta chains from one sample, sequenced in a study of cytomegalovirus exposure and HLA in healthy donors. Amplification used 60 Vbeta primers and 13 Jbeta primers. Method: immunoSEQ multiplex PCR; TCRdb's copy keeps in-frame clones and lacks some. The table has fewer than 200,000 clones, under 90% seen once; the top ten hold around 1.5%. The sequenced material came from PBMCs. The receptors come from a male donor in good health and CMV-seronegative.

The chain joins TRBV27 to TRBJ2-7; D unresolved. CDR3 length: 15 residues. CDR1 and CDR2 (germline): MNHEY, SMNVEV (reference sequence). V lost 3 bases and J lost 0, with 12 bases in between. CDR3 coding DNA: TGTGCCAGCAGTTTCCGAGGTCCTCCCTCCTACGAGCAGTACTTC. Translation: CASSFRGPPSYEQYF.

This chain links TRBV9 with TRBJ2-2; TRBD1 is a possible D gene (6 bases). Per the germline V gene, CDR1 is SGDLS and CDR2 is YYNGEE. The CDR3 has 14 amino acids. V lost 6 bases to trimming and J lost 5 bases, with 14 bases between them. CDR3 protein: CASNRKGGTGELFF. The CDR3 DNA reads TGTGCCAGCAACCGAAAAGGGGGAACCGGGGAGCTGTTTTTT.

The rearrangement uses TRBV6-1 and TRBJ1-4, with D hard to call. The CDR3 sequence is 11 residues long. CDR1 and CDR2 from the germline V gene are MNHNS and SASEGT. Trimming removed 7 bases from V and 11 bases from J, with 11 bases in between. In DNA form, the CDR3 reads TGTGCCAGCATTCCAGTGGAGAAACTGTTTTTT. This encodes CASIPVEKLFF.

The V call is TRBV6-6, the J call TRBJ2-1, with D perhaps matching TRBD2 (5 bases). V lost 2 bases, J lost 9 bases, and 8 bases lay in between. The length of the CDR3 is 12 residues. Germline-derived CDR1 and CDR2 are MNHNY and SVGAGI (reference sequence). The CDR3 DNA is TGTGCCAGCAGTTACGGGAGCGGTGAGCAGTTCTTC. It is translated as CASSYGSGEQFF.

The chain carries TRBV9 and TRBJ2-3, with 9 bases identical to TRBD1. The CDR3 covers 17 residues. CDR1 is SGDLS and CDR2 is YYNGEE in the germline V gene. Trimming took 0 bases from V and 5 from J; bases not matched to a gene: 10. The CDR3 nucleotides read TGTGCCAGCAGCGTAGCTGGGACAGGGATGCAGGGAGATACGCAGTATTTT. Amino acids: CASSVAGTGMQGDTQYF.

The J gene is TRBJ1-2, the V gene TRBV6-1; 7 bases fit TRBD1. Germline V lookup: CDR1 MNHNS, CDR2 SASEGT. The length of the CDR3 is 13 residues. Trimming removed 8 bases from V and 8 bases from J; junction bases left unmatched: 11. This CDR3 reads CASEPTGAGGYTF. CDR3 nucleotides: TGTGCCAGCGAACCTACAGGGGCGGGGGGCTACACCTTC.

V usage is TRBV5-4 and J usage is TRBJ2-3, with 9 bases that match TRBD2. This CDR3 region has 16 residues. J lost 2 bases, V lost 0 bases, and 4 bases had no gene match. The V gene's germline CDR1 is SGHNT and CDR2 YYREEE (reference sequence). The CDR3 protein is CASSLASGGPTDTQYF. CDR3 DNA: TGTGCCAGCAGCTTGGCCAGCGGGGGGCCCACAGATACGCAGTATTTT.

The chain employs TRBV2 and TRBJ2-7, with 7 nucleotides matching TRBD1. V was clipped by 6 bases and J by 4 bases; unmatched bases: 9. CDR1 and CDR2 from the germline V gene are SNHLY and FYNNEI. CDR3 size: 14 residues. The CDR3 sequence: CASRDDREWYEQYF. The CDR3 nucleotides are TGTGCCAGCAGGGACGACAGGGAGTGGTACGAGCAGTACTTC.

The V call is TRBV19, the J call TRBJ2-5, with 7 bases identical to TRBD1. The end of the DNA fits TRBJ2-7 better, so the J call may be wrong. CDR1 and CDR2 from the germline V gene are LNHDA and SQIVND (reference sequence). This CDR3 has 13 residues. CDR3 in amino acids: CASSGDSPYEQYF. CDR3 nucleotides: TGTGCCAGTTCAGGGGACAGCCCCTACGAGCAGTACTTC.

The chain has TRBV15 and TRBJ2-1, with unresolved D. The V and J ends lost 0 bases and 4 bases respectively, with 4 bases between them. The CDR3 runs to 13 residues. Germline V CDR1 and CDR2: LNHNV, YYDKDF (reference sequence). CDR3 residues: CATSREQYNEQFF. The CDR3 DNA reads TGTGCCACCAGCAGAGAGCAGTACAATGAGCAGTTCTTC.

The chain links TRBV18 to TRBJ2-7; 9 bases are a match to TRBD1. V shed 3 bases, J shed 5 bases, and the junction held 8 bases outside the gene matches. The CDR3 is 15 amino acids. Germline V gene sequence: CDR1 KGHSH, CDR2 LQKENI. The CDR3: CASSPSGTGSDEQYF. DNA for the CDR3: TGTGCCAGCTCACCCTCCGGGACAGGGTCCGACGAGCAGTACTTC.

This rearrangement joins TRBV5-1 to TRBJ2-1; the match to TRBD1 covers 9 bases. Trimming at V came to 3 bases and at J to 9 bases, leaving 7 bases not matched to a gene. The CDR3 runs 14 residues. The germline gives CDR1 SGHRS, CDR2 YFSETQ. The CDR3 loop is CASSSGTGLAEQFF. For the CDR3, the DNA is TGCGCCAGCAGCTCCGGGACAGGGTTGGCTGAGCAGTTCTTC.

V is TRBV7-9 and J is TRBJ2-3; D not resolved. Trimming cost V 5 bases and J 4 bases, with 7 bases left between them. This CDR3 spans 12 amino acids. Germline values: CDR1 SEHNR, CDR2 FQNEAQ (reference sequence). This CDR3 reads CASSVYPDTQYF. The DNA of the CDR3 is TGTGCCAGCAGCGTATATCCAGATACGCAGTATTTT.

The chain is built from TRBV6-6 and TRBJ2-7; D is perhaps TRBD2 (6 bases). CDR3 size: 11 residues. Germline V gene data show CDR1 as MNHNY and CDR2 as SVGAGI (reference sequence). Trimming left V 5 bases short and J 9 bases short, with 11 bases between. CDR3 sequence reads: CASSLWRGQYF. CDR3 sequence (DNA): TGTGCCAGCAGTCTCTGGAGGGGGCAGTACTTC.

The chain links TRBV4-1 to TRBJ1-1; D not certain. Germline CDR1 and CDR2: MGHRA and YSYEKL. This CDR3 has 16 amino acids. The V end lost 3 bases, the J end lost 1 base, and 15 bases lay between the germline ends. In DNA form, the CDR3 reads TGCGCCAGCAGCCACTCACCCCTTCCCGGGAACACTGAAGCTTTCTTT. Amino acid sequence: CASSHSPLPGNTEAFF.

V usage is TRBV18 and J usage is TRBJ1-1; D possibly corresponds to TRBD1 (5 bases). Trimming removed 3 bases at V and 3 bases at J, with 17 bases between. The germline CDR1 and CDR2 sequences are KGHSH and LQKENI. This CDR3 is 16 amino acids long. The CDR3 region has the DNA TGTGCCAGCTCACCCCTCTGGGTGGGGGGGGACACTGAAGCTTTCTTT. This encodes CASSPLWVGGDTEAFF.

The chain combines TRBV28 with TRBJ2-5, with 10 bases lining up with TRBD1. CDR1 and CDR2 (germline): MDHEN, SYDVKM. Unmatched junction bases numbered 8, after V lost 7 bases and J lost 3 bases. The CDR3 runs to 15 residues. The CDR3 loop reads CASNTGQGNKETQYF. As DNA, the CDR3 is TGTGCCAGCAATACGGGACAGGGGAATAAAGAGACCCAGTACTTC.

The CDR3 sequence: CASSQTLSGGAYEQFF. The CDR3 DNA reads as TGTGCCAGCAGCCAAACCCTTAGCGGGGGGGCTTATGAGCAGTTCTTC. The rearrangement links TRBV14 to TRBJ2-1; 11 positions match TRBD2. Germline V gene data show CDR1 as SGHDN and CDR2 as FVKESK. There are 16 residues in the CDR3. V trimming: 2 bases; J trimming: 8 bases; junction bases outside the gene matches: 8.

V usage is TRBV2 and J usage is TRBJ2-1; TRBD1 matches at 10 bases. Germline V gene lookup returns CDR1 SNHLY and CDR2 FYNNEI. The junction had 5 bases not matched to a gene; V was cut back by 5 bases and J by 4 bases. This CDR3 is built from 15 residues. The CDR3 here is CASSLGTGDYNEQFF. DNA for the CDR3: TGTGCCAGCAGTCTCGGGACAGGGGATTACAATGAGCAGTTCTTC.

This clone was recorded a few times. V usage is TRBV19 and J usage is TRBJ1-5; maybe TRBD1 (6 bases). The CDR3 has 15 amino acids. Looked up from germline, CDR1 is LNHDA and CDR2 is SQIVND (reference sequence). The V gene lost 3 bases and the J gene lost 0 bases, with 9 bases spanning the gap. CDR3 sequence: CASSIGQLSNQPQHF. DNA for the CDR3: TGTGCCAGTAGTATTGGACAGCTTAGCAATCAGCCCCAGCATTTT.

The rearrangement uses TRBV7-9 and TRBJ2-7, with 10 nucleotides matching TRBD1. This CDR3 has 18 amino acids. V gave up 5 bases and J gave up 7 bases; unmatched junction bases: 20. Germline V gene data show CDR1 as SEHNR and CDR2 as FQNEAQ (reference sequence). The CDR3 loop reads CASSPAWGRQGAPREQYF. Here the CDR3 DNA reads TGTGCCAGCAGCCCCGCTTGGGGGAGACAGGGGGCACCGAGGGAGCAGTACTTC.

This rearrangement joins TRBV6-5 to TRBJ2-3; 9 bases map to TRBD2. Germline V gives CDR1 MNHEY, CDR2 SVGAGI. The CDR3 is made up of 16 amino acids. Trimming at V came to 2 bases and at J to 3 bases, leaving 6 bases not matched to a gene. CDR3 sequence reads: CASSYSLREGTDTQYF. In DNA, the CDR3 is TGTGCCAGCAGTTACAGCTTGCGGGAGGGGACAGATACGCAGTATTTT.

The chain recombines TRBV5-1 with TRBJ2-7, with D possibly TRBD1 on 6 matching bases. The CDR3 has 14 amino acids. Trimming cost V 1 base and J 3 bases, with 11 bases left between them. The V gene's germline CDR1 is SGHRS and CDR2 YFSETQ. DNA for the CDR3: TGCGCCAGCAGCTTGAGTGCCAGGGGCTACGAGCAGTACTTC. Protein: CASSLSARGYEQYF.

The chain carries TRBV14 and TRBJ2-2; 8 positions match TRBD1. The CDR3 extends over 17 amino acids. With V trimmed by 5 bases and J by 4 bases, 12 bases remained unmatched. The germline V gene has CDR1 SGHDN and CDR2 FVKESK. CDR3 nucleotide sequence: TGTGCCAGCAGCACCGACAGGGGTCTTCGAAGCACCGGGGAGCTGTTTTTT. This gives the protein CASSTDRGLRSTGELFF.

Only a few counts were recorded for this clone. V and J are TRBV7-9 and TRBJ2-2; 13 bases map to TRBD2. The CDR3 contains 19 residues. Germline CDR1 SEHNR, CDR2 FQNEAQ (reference sequence). Germline trimming cut 3 bases from V and 6 bases from J; bases unmatched to any gene: 13. CDR3 region: CASSLLTSGRANFAGELFF. CDR3 bases: TGTGCCAGCAGCTTGTTAACTAGCGGGAGGGCCAATTTCGCCGGGGAGCTGTTTTTT.

The J gene is TRBJ2-5, the V gene TRBV18; TRBD1 might be the D (6 bases). Deletions cut 3 bases from V and 1 base from J, with 9 bases between. The CDR3 sequence is 14 residues long. The germline CDR1 and CDR2 sequences are KGHSH and LQKENI. The CDR3 DNA is TGTGCCAGCTCACCCGGACAGATCCAAGAGACCCAGTACTTC. Protein: CASSPGQIQETQYF.

V and J are TRBV19 and TRBJ2-7; D not resolved. Trimming took off 4 bases at V and 5 bases at J, with 12 bases between the two ends. The CDR3 contains 13 residues. Germline-derived CDR1 and CDR2 are LNHDA and SQIVND (reference sequence). Written as DNA, the CDR3 is TGTGCCAGTAGTACCCGGAGTTCTGACGAGCAGTACTTC. It specifies CASSTRSSDEQYF.

The chain links TRBV4-1 to TRBJ1-1; D ambiguous. There are 15 residues in the CDR3. The germline V and J ends were trimmed by 1 base and 1 base, with 10 bases remaining between them. CDR1 is MGHRA and CDR2 is YSYEKL in the germline V gene. CDR3: CASSQGSHENTEAFF. In nucleotides, the CDR3 is TGCGCCAGCAGCCAAGGGTCACACGAGAACACTGAAGCTTTCTTT.

The genes are TRBV5-6 and TRBJ2-1; D call uncertain. Trimming took 0 bases from V and 1 from J, leaving 8 bases between them. The germline V gene has CDR1 SGHDT and CDR2 YYEEEE. The CDR3 covers 15 residues. CDR3 protein: CASSLGPGSYNEQFF. The DNA of the CDR3 is TGTGCCAGCAGCTTGGGCCCCGGGTCCTACAATGAGCAGTTCTTC. Full variable domain (remainder filled in from reference TRBV5-6 and TRBJ2-1): DAGVTQSPTHLIKTRGQQVTLRCSPKSGHDTVSWYQQALGQGPQFIFQYYEEEERQRGNFPDRFSGHQFPNYSSELNVNALLLGDSALYLCASSLGPGSYNEQFFGPGTRLTVL.